Sequencing of this T cell receptor (beta chain) was carried out in a study of human T cells and chemical hapten exposure (dated by TCRdb to the early 2020s). Study-wide context: For sensitization, 2% DPC in acetone was applied to a roughly 2 cm by roughly 2 cm area of upper inner arm skin. Throughout the study period of 20 to 30 weeks, patients also received therapeutic DPC doses to the scalp every week. Peripheral blood TCR repertoire changes were tracked in vivo in alopecia patients during primary and secondary sensitization to the hapten diphenylcyclopropenone (DPC). Patch testing was done on the upper back using Finn chambers containing 0.01% DPC, and results were scored after 6 days according to International Contact Dermatitis Research Group standards. Most of the patients in the cohort were female, and the cohort covered alopecia areata with under or over 50% scalp involvement, alopecia totalis and alopecia universalis. Patient blood was sampled pre-sensitization (week 0) and at 2, 6 and about 24 weeks after DPC sensitization. Libraries were combined into a pool for sequencing, and differences in TCR yield between samples came mainly from small differences in library volumes within the pool. About 28 alopecia patients gave blood for TCR sequencing at one to four time points (pre-sensitization, 2, 6 and 24 weeks). The research as a whole found: DPC sensitization did not change how many TCRs were above 1 in 1000 frequency, and no evidence was found of alterations in global repertoire structure. After repeated subsampling, changes were observed in the strength of the expansion versus patch-test correlation and in the threshold at which the correlation became significant. A positive correlation was found between the number of PT1 expanded TCRs and patch test score, with significance reached at thresholds 8, 16 and 32 but not 4. Alopecia, a presumed autoimmune disease, was present in all patients, so the immune response of the patients might differ from that of healthy individuals. Expanded TCRs formed significantly more large CDR3 similarity clusters than pre-sensitization or healthy control sets, consistent with antigen-driven responses.

Only a few counts were recorded for this clonotype. No antigen is known for it. There are no base qualities to consult, and no much larger clone falls within one base. In light of the paper, this sample's time point label describes: patch test 3, about 24 weeks after DPC sensitization. The sample's treatment or condition, from its label and the paper: therapeutic diphenylcyclopropenone sensitization with weekly scalp DPC. Blood at each patch-test visit was drawn before the patch test was applied. Patients were eligible if aged 18 to 70, diagnosed with alopecia and judged suitable for DPC therapy, and pregnant patients were excluded. Unfractionated whole blood was collected in Tempus Blood RNA tubes, and total RNA was extracted from that blood. The library was produced with RACE. Sequencing was performed on a NextSeq 500. During library preparation, unique molecular identifiers were attached to individual cDNA molecules so that TCRs could be counted in a quantitative, reproducible way. Each blood RNA sample was used to sequence both TCR alpha and TCR beta chains. On the authors' methods: The median number of TCRs per sample was approximately 96,000, ranging from about 23,224 to 700,000. The Decombinator software suite was used to annotate the V, J and CDR3 of the TCR reads. To make PS versus PT1 abundance plots, every sample was subsampled to the same number of TCRs (28,000). TCRs were defined as expanded if absent before sensitization and observed at least eight times at the 2-week time point. Using fastp at Q25 and MiXCR, TCRdb reprocessed the public reads and kept productive beta chains. For every CDR3 protein sequence, its rows merge into one entry that carries the most common genes and DNA. TCRdb's processing, not the authors', yielded these V and J calls. The table for this sample lists just under 65,000 distinct CDR3 sequences; 11% of them were counted only once. The ten top clones hold about 2.5% of the sample.

CDR1 and CDR2 are drawn from the germline V gene: SNHLY, FYNNEI. The CDR3, cysteine through phenylalanine, is 11 amino acids long. The only DNA kept is the CDR3, 33 bases in frame from the first base. The junction carries 6 bases between V and J, which are trimmed by 6 bases and 3 bases respectively. This sample comprised whole blood, obtained in connection with sensitization to the hapten diphenylcyclopropenone (DPC). The clonotype comes from a woman in her twenties or thirties with alopecia areata. Some clones in this sample may be carry-over from other donors' samples. Recombination linked TRBV2 to TRBJ2-7; the D region possibly corresponds to TRBD2 (5 bases align). The CDR3 reads as follows: CASSRDYEQYF. The bases read TGTGCCAGCAGCCGGGACTACGAGCAGTACTTC.